This TCR beta chain was identified during a study of beta chain features in type 1 diabetes. Study in general: Examined across all samples were some 110,000,000 sorted cells.

Study outcomes and limitations: Sampled from patients, naive, central memory and Treg TCRB repertoires appeared more similar than those sampled from healthy donors. Within each of all four CD4+ subsets, Type 1 diabetes patients had TCRB CDR3s that were moderately but significantly shorter.

Turning to this clone: Antigen specificity is unknown.

Every isolated RNA sample was fully reverse transcribed, so sequencing captured expressed TCRB transcripts. The read count averaged around 3.5 million across naive, central memory and regulatory T cell samples. Produced via immunoSEQ multiplex PCR; TCRdb's table is partial and in-frame only. The sample records 250,000 to 350,000 clones, roughly an eighth being singletons. The CDR3 length is 16 residues. V gave up 3 bases and J gave up 4 bases; unmatched junction bases: 8. Germline CDR1 and CDR2: MNHEY and SMNVEV (reference sequence). Sorted CD4+ subsets: naive, central memory, regulatory, stem cell-like memory (CD45RO/CCR7/CD25/CD127/CD95/CD27 panel).

Sample: naive CD4+ T cells from blood. The clonotype comes from a man aged 25-45 years with type 1 diabetes. V is TRBV27 and J is TRBJ2-2; TRBD1 aligns across 7 bases. The CDR3 sequence is CASSFLQGLVTGELFF. In DNA, the CDR3 is TGTGCCAGCAGTTTCCTACAGGGGCTCGTCACCGGGGAGCTGTTTTTT.